This section outlines one TCR beta chain sequence together with its context. Repertoires were generated with immunoSEQ multiplex PCR, while TCRdb's copy carries only in-frame clones and drops some. The table has around 450,000 clones, 79% seen once. V was pared by 4 bases and J by 4 bases, with 13 bases between. This CDR3 has 15 amino acids. Germline V gene lookup returns CDR1 MGHDK and CDR2 SYGVNS. This sample was included in a study of shared clonotypes between healthy human individuals. There were only Caucasian adults among the donors, and all lived in Nashville, Tennessee. The source material was PBMCs. This clonotype was obtained from a woman in her 40s in good health. Some clones in this sample may be carry-over from other donors' samples. The chain links TRBV25-1 to TRBJ1-4, with a possible D match to TRBD1 (6 bases). The CDR3, as DNA: TGTGCCAGCAGTGCCATACAGGGAGATAATGAAAAACTGTTTTTT. It is translated as CASSAIQGDNEKLFF.